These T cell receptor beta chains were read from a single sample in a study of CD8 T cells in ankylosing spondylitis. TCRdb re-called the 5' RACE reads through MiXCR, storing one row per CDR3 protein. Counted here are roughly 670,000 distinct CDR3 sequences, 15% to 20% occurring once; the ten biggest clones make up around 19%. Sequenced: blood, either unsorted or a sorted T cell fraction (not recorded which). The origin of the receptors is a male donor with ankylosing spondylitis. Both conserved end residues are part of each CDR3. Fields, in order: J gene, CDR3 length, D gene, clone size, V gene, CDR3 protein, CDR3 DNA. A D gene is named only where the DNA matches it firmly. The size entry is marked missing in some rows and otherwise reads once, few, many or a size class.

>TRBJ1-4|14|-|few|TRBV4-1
CASSPELTNEKLFF
TGCGCCAGCAGCCCAGAACTTACTAATGAAAAACTGTTTTTT
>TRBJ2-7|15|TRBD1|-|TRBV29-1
CSAGGFWDSPYEQYF
TGCAGCGCCGGAGGTTTCTGGGACAGCCCCTACGAGCAGTACTTC
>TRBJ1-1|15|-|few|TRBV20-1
CSARESRGGRTEAFF
TGCAGTGCTAGAGAGTCTCGAGGGGGGAGGACTGAAGCTTTCTTT
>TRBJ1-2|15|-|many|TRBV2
CASIAAAVLAIGYTF
TGTGCCAGCATCGCGGCGGCAGTCCTGGCGATTGGCTACACCTTC
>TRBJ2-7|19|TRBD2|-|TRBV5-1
CASSSASGGAVGSFYEQYF
TGCGCCAGCAGCTCGGCTAGCGGGGGGGCCGTTGGTTCTTTCTACGAGCAGTACTTC
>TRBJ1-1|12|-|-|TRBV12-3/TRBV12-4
CASTSNLGEAFF
TGTGCCAGCACCTCCAACTTGGGGGAAGCTTTCTTT
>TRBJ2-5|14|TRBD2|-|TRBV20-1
CSAILAGGIQTQYF
TGCAGTGCTATACTAGCGGGAGGGATCCAGACCCAGTACTTC
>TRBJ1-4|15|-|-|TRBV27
CASTPPGPKHEKLFF
TGTGCCAGCACCCCTCCGGGCCCCAAACATGAAAAACTGTTTTTT
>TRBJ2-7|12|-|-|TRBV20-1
CSASEGAYEQYF
TGCAGTGCTAGCGAGGGGGCCTACGAGCAGTACTTC
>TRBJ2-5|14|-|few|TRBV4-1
CASSLDVGGETQYF
TGCGCCAGCAGCCTGGATGTAGGTGGGGAGACCCAGTACTTC
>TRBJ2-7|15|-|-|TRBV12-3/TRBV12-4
CASSSTPDAFYEQYF
TGTGCCAGCAGTTCCACGCCGGACGCTTTTTACGAGCAGTACTTC
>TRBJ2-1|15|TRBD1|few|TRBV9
CASSAETGLYNEQFF
TGTGCCAGCAGCGCCGAGACAGGGTTATACAATGAGCAGTTCTTC
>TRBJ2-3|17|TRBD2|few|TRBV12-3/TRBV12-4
CASSLAGLAGGTDTQYF
TGTGCCAGCAGTTTAGCGGGTCTAGCGGGGGGAACAGATACGCAGTATTTT
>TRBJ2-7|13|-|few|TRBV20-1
CSAGGGKGYEQYF
TGCAGTGCTGGTGGGGGCAAAGGCTACGAGCAGTACTTC
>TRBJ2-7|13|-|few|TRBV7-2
CASRIAETYEQYF
TGTGCCAGCAGAATAGCGGAAACCTACGAGCAGTACTTC
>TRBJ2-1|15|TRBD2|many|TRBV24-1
CATSDFGTSSNEQFF
TGTGCCACCAGTGATTTCGGGACTAGCAGCAATGAGCAGTTCTTC
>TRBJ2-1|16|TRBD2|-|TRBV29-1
CSVDPPWIAGDDEQFF
TGCAGCGTTGATCCGCCCTGGATAGCGGGGGACGATGAGCAGTTCTTC
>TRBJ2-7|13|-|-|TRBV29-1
CSVETGPGYEQYF
TGCAGCGTTGAAACCGGACCTGGGTACGAGCAGTACTTC
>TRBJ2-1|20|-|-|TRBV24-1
CATSDSPTRLAPLIPNEQFF
TGTGCCACCAGTGATTCACCCACTCGTCTAGCGCCCCTCATTCCGAATGAGCAGTTCTTC
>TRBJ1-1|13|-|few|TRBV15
CATSREVEYGAFF
TGTGCCACCAGCAGAGAAGTAGAGTACGGGGCTTTCTTT
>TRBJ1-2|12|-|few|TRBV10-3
CAISEPTYGYTF
TGTGCCATCAGTGAACCGACTTATGGCTACACCTTC
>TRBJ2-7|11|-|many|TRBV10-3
CAIREAYEQYF
TGTGCCATCAGGGAGGCTTACGAGCAGTACTTC
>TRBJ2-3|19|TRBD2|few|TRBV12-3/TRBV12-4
CASSPEGAPQWGGTDTQYF
TGTGCCAGCAGTCCAGAAGGCGCACCCCAATGGGGGGGTACAGATACGCAGTATTTT
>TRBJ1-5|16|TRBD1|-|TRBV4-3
CASSQDTGGGNQPQHF
TGCGCCAGCAGCCAAGATACAGGGGGTGGCAATCAGCCCCAGCATTTT
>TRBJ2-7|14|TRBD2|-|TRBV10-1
CASSRDRLGGEQYF
TGCGCCAGCAGCCGGGACCGACTGGGAGGGGAGCAGTACTTC
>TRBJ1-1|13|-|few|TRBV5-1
CASSLGWSSEAFF
TGCGCCAGCAGCTTAGGATGGTCCTCTGAAGCTTTCTTT
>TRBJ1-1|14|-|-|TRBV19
CASSRGRTSVEAFF
TGTGCCAGCTCAAGGGGAAGGACCTCGGTTGAAGCTTTCTTT
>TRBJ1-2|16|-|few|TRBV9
CASSYLGDLPPYGYTF
TGTGCCAGCAGCTATCTAGGGGACTTACCACCCTATGGCTACACCTTC
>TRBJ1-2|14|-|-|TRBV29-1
CSVEWGGTNYGYTF
TGCAGCGTTGAATGGGGGGGGACCAACTATGGCTACACCTTC
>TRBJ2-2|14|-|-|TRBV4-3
CASSQDARTGELFF
TGCGCCAGCAGCCAAGATGCCAGAACCGGGGAGCTGTTTTTT
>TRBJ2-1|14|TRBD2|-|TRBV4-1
CASSSPERGVEQFF
TGCGCCAGCAGCAGCCCTGAGCGGGGGGTTGAGCAGTTCTTC
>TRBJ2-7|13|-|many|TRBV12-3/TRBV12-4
CASSPSGNYEQYF
TGTGCCAGCAGTCCATCCGGGAATTACGAGCAGTACTTC
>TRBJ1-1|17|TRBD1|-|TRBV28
CASSRDRRLSENTEAFF
TGTGCCAGCAGTCGGGACAGGAGACTTTCGGAGAACACTGAAGCTTTCTTT
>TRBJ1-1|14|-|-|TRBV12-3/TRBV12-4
CAQSGTGRNTEAFF
TGTGCCCAATCGGGTACAGGGCGGAACACTGAAGCTTTCTTT
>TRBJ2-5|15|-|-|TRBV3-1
CASSQGTSQKGTQYF
TGTGCCAGCAGCCAAGGTACTAGCCAAAAAGGGACCCAGTACTTC
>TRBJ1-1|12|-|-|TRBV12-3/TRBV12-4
CASSFPRDGAFF
TGTGCCAGCAGTTTCCCCCGTGACGGCGCTTTCTTT
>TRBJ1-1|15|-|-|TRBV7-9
CASSFGYAERTEAFF
TGTGCCAGCAGCTTCGGGTACGCGGAGAGGACTGAAGCTTTCTTT
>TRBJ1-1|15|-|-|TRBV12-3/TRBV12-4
CASSTPGGPNTEAFF
TGTGCCAGTAGTACCCCCGGAGGCCCGAACACTGAAGCTTTCTTT
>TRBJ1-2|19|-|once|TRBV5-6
CASSLYAEPGHGLGYGYTF
TGTGCCAGCAGCTTGTACGCCGAACCGGGACACGGCCTTGGGTATGGCTACACCTTC
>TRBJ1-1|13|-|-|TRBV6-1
CASSPFVEAEAFF
TGTGCCAGCAGTCCCTTTGTGGAGGCTGAAGCTTTCTTT
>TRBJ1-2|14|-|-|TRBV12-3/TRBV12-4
CASSSPGVPYGYTF
TGTGCCAGCAGTTCTCCAGGGGTTCCCTATGGCTACACCTTC
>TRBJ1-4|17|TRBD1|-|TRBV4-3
CASSRKDRGSTNEKLFF
TGCGCCAGCAGCCGAAAGGACAGGGGGTCAACTAATGAAAAACTGTTTTTT
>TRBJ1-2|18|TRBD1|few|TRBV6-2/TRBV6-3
CASSYPSFHRQGSRGYTF
TGTGCCAGCAGTTACCCTTCCTTCCACCGACAGGGGTCCCGTGGCTACACCTTC
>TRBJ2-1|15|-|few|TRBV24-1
CATKRGGKSDNEQFF
TGTGCCACCAAGCGTGGGGGGAAGTCGGACAATGAGCAGTTCTTC
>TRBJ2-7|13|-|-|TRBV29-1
CSVGVGAGNEQYF
TGCAGCGTTGGGGTAGGGGCGGGCAACGAGCAGTACTTC
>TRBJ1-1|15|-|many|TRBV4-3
CASSQDWGMNTEAFF
TGCGCCAGCAGCCAAGATTGGGGCATGAACACTGAAGCTTTCTTT